This T cell receptor (beta chain) was profiled in a study of cytomegalovirus exposure and HLA in healthy donors. Study results and limitations: CMV serostatus stood as the only immune exposure information on hand.

Donors counted as nominally healthy when sampled, yet unrecorded immune exposures were likely. The study ran its PCR with 60 Vbeta and 13 Jbeta primers. Profiling relied on immunoSEQ multiplex PCR, and the TCRdb table lists in-frame clones only, not all of them. The repertoire table contains tens of thousands of clones. With 5 bases clipped from V and 5 bases from J, the junction kept 8 bases outside the gene matches. Per germline, CDR1 SEHNR and CDR2 FQNEAQ (reference sequence). This CDR3 comprises 17 residues. On this clone itself: Its antigen is undetermined.

The clonotype comes from a man in his thirties or forties in good health and CMV-seropositive. Sequencing input: PBMCs. The chain is built from TRBV7-9 and TRBJ2-1; TRBD2 aligns across 14 bases. CDR3 sequence (DNA): TGTGCCAGCAGCCCTGGGACTAGCGGGAGAGGCAACAATGAGCAGTTCTTC. Its translation: CASSPGTSGRGNNEQFF.